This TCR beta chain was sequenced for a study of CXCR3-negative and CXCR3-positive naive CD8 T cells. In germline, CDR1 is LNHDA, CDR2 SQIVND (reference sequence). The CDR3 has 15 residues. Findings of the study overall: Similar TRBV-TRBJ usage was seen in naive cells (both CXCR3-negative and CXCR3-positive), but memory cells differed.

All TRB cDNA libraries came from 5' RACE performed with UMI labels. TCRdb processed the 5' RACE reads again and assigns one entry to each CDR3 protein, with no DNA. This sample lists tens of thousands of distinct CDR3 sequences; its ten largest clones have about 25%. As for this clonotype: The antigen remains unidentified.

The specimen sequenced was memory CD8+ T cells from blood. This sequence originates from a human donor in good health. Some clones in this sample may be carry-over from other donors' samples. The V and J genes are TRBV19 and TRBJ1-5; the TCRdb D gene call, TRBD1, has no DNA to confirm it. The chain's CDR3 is CASSIGQGLGQPQHF.